Shown below are 15 T cell receptor beta chains from a single sample sequenced in a study of monozygotic twins with inflammatory bowel disease. For each CDR3 protein, TCRdb gives one entry from its re-call of the 5' RACE reads, without DNA. The table lists some 170,000 distinct CDR3 sequences, with about 2.4% in the top ten. The sample comprised blood. Source of these receptors: a human donor with ulcerative colitis or Crohn's disease, or a healthy co-twin of an affected twin (not recorded which).

V is TRBV20-1 and J is TRBJ2-3; TCRdb returns TRBD1, unconfirmable since there is no DNA. Germline loops: CDR1 DFQATT, CDR2 SNEGSKA (reference sequence). The CDR3 consists of 16 residues. CDR3 loop: CSARDRRRASTDTQYF.

The chain recombines TRBV6-6 with TRBJ1-5; there is no DNA to check the TCRdb D call of TRBD1. The CDR3 is 13 residues long. Germline CDR1 and CDR2: MNHNY and SVGAGI (reference sequence). The CDR3 is CASSTGGAGPQHF.

The V call is TRBV24-1, the J call TRBJ1-1. Germline lookup yields CDR1 KGHDR and CDR2 SFDVKD. There are 14 residues in the CDR3. CDR3 sequence: CATSDWGENTEAFF.

The gene calls are TRBV12-3 or TRBV12-4 and TRBJ2-1; the TCRdb call, TRBD2, lacks DNA for checking. The CDR3 has 15 amino acids. CDR3 sequence: CASSFILANYNEQFF.

The V gene is TRBV7-9, the J gene TRBJ1-2. Germline V gene sequence: CDR1 SEHNR, CDR2 FQNEAQ (reference sequence). The CDR3 is 16 residues long. The CDR3 sequence is CASSFSDGSFPYGYTF.

V is TRBV5-1 and J is TRBJ2-1; absent DNA, TCRdb's TRBD2 call cannot be checked. Germline V lookup: CDR1 SGHRS, CDR2 YFSETQ. CDR3 size: 18 residues. CDR3 loop: CASSEPGLGGLGDNEQFF.

The chain recombines TRBV7-2 with TRBJ2-7; the TCRdb D gene call, TRBD1, has no DNA to confirm it. The CDR3 is made up of 16 amino acids. Germline V gives CDR1 SGHTA, CDR2 FQGNSA. The CDR3 protein is CASSLVSGQIFYEQYF.

V gene TRBV9 combines with J gene TRBJ2-5. CDR1 is SGDLS and CDR2 is YYNGEE in the germline V gene. The CDR3 consists of 14 residues. The CDR3 loop is CASSLSAVQETQYF.

This chain joins TRBV2 and TRBJ1-6. CDR1 is SNHLY and CDR2 is FYNNEI in the germline V gene. The CDR3 loop spans 15 amino acids. CDR3 protein: CASSEAQAADSPLHF. Using reference TRBV2 and TRBJ1-6 for the parts outside the CDR3, the full variable domain is EPEVTQTPSHQVTQMGQEVILRCVPISNHLYFYWYRQILGQKVEFLVSFYNNEISEKSEIFDDQFSVERPDGSNFTLKIRSTKLEDSAMYFCASSEAQAADSPLHFGNGTRLTVT.

V and J are TRBV20-1 and TRBJ2-7; TCRdb's D gene call, TRBD1, goes unchecked for lack of DNA. CDR3 length: 13 residues. Germline V gene data show CDR1 as DFQATT and CDR2 as SNEGSKA (reference sequence). The CDR3 loop reads CSARMDRSYEQYF.

The chain carries TRBV9 and TRBJ2-7; TCRdb selects TRBD1, and the lack of DNA leaves this call unchecked. Germline V lookup: CDR1 SGDLS, CDR2 YYNGEE. CDR3 length: 14 amino acids. CDR3 region: CASSIAGDSYEQYF.

The gene calls are TRBV7-6 and TRBJ1-2. Germline V gene data show CDR1 as SGHVS and CDR2 as FNYEAQ. The CDR3 sequence is 15 residues long. This CDR3 reads CASSLEAARGYGYTF.

V is TRBV19 and J is TRBJ1-2; TCRdb's D call of TRBD1 is untestable without DNA. This CDR3 spans 15 amino acids. Germline CDR1 reads LNHDA; CDR2 reads SQIVND (reference sequence). CDR3: CASSTHRGGNYGYTF. The whole variable domain, filled in from reference TRBV19 and TRBJ1-2, reads DGGITQSPKYLFRKEGQNVTLSCEQNLNHDAMYWYRQDPGQGLRLIYYSQIVNDFQKGDIAEGYSVSREKKESFPLTVTSAQKNPTAFYLCASSTHRGGNYGYTFGSGTRLTVV.

The chain couples TRBV12-3 or TRBV12-4 to TRBJ2-1. The CDR3 contains 13 residues. The CDR3: CASSHDRSGVQFF.

The rearrangement joins TRBV12-3 or TRBV12-4 to TRBJ2-7; TCRdb's assignment of TRBD1 cannot be checked, as there is no DNA. The CDR3 is made up of 14 amino acids. The CDR3 loop is CASSPVGRPYEQYF.